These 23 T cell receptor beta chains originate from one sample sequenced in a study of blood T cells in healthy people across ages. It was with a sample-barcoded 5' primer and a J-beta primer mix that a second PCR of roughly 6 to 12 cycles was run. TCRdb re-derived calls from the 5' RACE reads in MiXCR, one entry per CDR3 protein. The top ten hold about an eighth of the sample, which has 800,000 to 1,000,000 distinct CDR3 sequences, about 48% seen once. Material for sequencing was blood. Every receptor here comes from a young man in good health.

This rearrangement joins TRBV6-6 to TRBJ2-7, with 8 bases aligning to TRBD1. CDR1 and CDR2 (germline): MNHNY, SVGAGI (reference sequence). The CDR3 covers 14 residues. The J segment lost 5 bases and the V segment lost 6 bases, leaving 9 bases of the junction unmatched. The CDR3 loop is CASSHRDRLNEQYF. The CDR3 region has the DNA TGTGCCAGCAGCCATCGGGACAGGCTAAACGAGCAGTACTTC.

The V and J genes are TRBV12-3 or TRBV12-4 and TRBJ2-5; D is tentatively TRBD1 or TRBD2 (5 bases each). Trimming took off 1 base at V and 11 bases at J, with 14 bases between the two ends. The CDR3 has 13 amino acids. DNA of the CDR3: TGTGCCAGCAGTTTAGGAGGGGCCCTGGAGCAGTACTTC. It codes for CASSLGGALEQYF.

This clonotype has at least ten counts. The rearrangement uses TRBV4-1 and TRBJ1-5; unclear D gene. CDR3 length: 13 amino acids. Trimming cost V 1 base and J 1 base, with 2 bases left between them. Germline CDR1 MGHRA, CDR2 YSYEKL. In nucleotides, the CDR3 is TGCGCCAGCAGCCAAGTCAGCAATCAGCCCCAGCATTTT. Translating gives CASSQVSNQPQHF.

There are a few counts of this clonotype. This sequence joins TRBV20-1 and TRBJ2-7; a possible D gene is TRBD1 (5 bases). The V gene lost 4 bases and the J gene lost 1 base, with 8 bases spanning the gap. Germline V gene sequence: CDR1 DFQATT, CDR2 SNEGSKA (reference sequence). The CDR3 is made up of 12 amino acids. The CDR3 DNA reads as TGCAGTGCTACCAGGGATTCCTACGAGCAGTACTTC. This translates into CSATRDSYEQYF.

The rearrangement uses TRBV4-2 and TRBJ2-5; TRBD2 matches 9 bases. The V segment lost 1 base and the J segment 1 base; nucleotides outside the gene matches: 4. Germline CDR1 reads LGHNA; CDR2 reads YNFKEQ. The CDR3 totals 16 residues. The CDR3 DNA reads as TGTGCCAGCAGCCAAGCTGCGGGGGGGCCCCAAGAGACCCAGTACTTC. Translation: CASSQAAGGPQETQYF.

As DNA, the CDR3 is TGTGCCAGCAGGCAGGGACAGGTCCTATGGGAAGAGCAGTTCTTC. It yields the protein CASRQGQVLWEEQFF. The V and J genes are TRBV28 and TRBJ2-1; TRBD1 matches at 8 bases. The CDR3 contains 15 residues. Germline V gene lookup returns CDR1 MDHEN and CDR2 SYDVKM. V shed 6 bases, J shed 10 bases, and the junction held 14 bases outside the gene matches. The complete variable domain, with remaining parts taken from reference TRBV28 and TRBJ2-1, reads DVKVTQSSRYLVKRTGEKVFLECVQDMDHENMFWYRQDPGLGLRLIYFSYDVKMKEKGDIPEGYSVSREKKERFSLILESASTNQTSMYLCASRQGQVLWEEQFFGPGTRLTVL.

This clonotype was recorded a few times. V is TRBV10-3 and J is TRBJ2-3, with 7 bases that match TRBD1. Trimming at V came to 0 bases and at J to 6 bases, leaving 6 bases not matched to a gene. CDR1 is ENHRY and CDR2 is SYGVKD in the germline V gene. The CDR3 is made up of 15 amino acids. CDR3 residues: CAISESVTGIDTQYF. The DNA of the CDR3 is TGTGCCATCAGTGAGTCAGTGACAGGGATTGATACGCAGTATTTT.

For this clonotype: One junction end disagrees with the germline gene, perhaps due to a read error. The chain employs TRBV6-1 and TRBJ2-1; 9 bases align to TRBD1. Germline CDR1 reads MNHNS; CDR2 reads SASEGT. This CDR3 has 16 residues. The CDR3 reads CAGSDRGSGSYNEQFF. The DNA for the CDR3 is TGTGCCGGCAGTGACAGGGGGTCTGGCTCCTACAATGAGCAGTTCTTC.

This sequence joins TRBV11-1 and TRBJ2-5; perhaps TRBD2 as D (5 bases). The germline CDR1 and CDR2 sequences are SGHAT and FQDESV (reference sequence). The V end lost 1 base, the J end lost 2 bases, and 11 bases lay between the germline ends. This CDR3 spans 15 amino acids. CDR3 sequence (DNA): TGTGCCAGCAGCTTAGGATTGCTAGCACAAGAGACCCAGTACTTC. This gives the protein CASSLGLLAQETQYF.

The CDR3 coding sequence is TGTGCCAGCAGCTATCCGGACAGGTCCTACGAGCAGTACTTC. This gives the protein CASSYPDRSYEQYF. The V call is TRBV7-2, the J call TRBJ2-7, with 7 bases aligning to TRBD1. The CDR3 spans 14 residues. Per the germline V gene, CDR1 is SGHTA and CDR2 is FQGNSA. J was trimmed by 1 base and V by 4 bases; bases with no gene match: 4.

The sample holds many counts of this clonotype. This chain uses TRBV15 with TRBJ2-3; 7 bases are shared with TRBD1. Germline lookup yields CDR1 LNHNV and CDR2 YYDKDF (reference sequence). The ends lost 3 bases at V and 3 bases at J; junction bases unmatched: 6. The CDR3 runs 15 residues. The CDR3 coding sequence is TGTGCCACCAGCAGGGCAGACAGGGTTACAGATACGCAGTATTTT. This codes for CATSRADRVTDTQYF. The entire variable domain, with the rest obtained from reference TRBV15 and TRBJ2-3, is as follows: DAMVIQNPRYQVTQFGKPVTLSCSQTLNHNVMYWYQQKSSQAPKLLFHYYDKDFNNEADTPDNFQSRRPNTSFCFLDIRSPGLGDTAMYLCATSRADRVTDTQYFGPGTRLTVL.

The CDR3 nucleotides read TGTGCCAGCGGCGGACAGGGGGTTAATGAGCAGTTCTTC. Amino acids: CASGGQGVNEQFF. J is TRBJ2-1 and V is TRBV6-2 or TRBV6-3; 10 bases line up with TRBD1. CDR3 length: 13 amino acids. Germline loops: CDR1 MNHEY, CDR2 SVGEGT. V gave up 8 bases and J gave up 7 bases; unmatched junction bases: 5.

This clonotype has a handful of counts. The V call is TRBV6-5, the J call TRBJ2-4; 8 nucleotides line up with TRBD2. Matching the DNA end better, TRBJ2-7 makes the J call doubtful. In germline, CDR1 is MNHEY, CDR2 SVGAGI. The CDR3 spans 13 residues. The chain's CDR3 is CASRRGGVYEQYF. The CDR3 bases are TGTGCCAGCAGACGGGGGGGCGTTTACGAGCAGTACTTC.

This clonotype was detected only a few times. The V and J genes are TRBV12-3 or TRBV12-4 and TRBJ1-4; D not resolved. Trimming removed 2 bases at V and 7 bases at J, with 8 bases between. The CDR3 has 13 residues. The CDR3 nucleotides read TGTGCCAGCAGTTTAAATCCGGGTGAAAAACTGTTTTTT. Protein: CASSLNPGEKLFF.

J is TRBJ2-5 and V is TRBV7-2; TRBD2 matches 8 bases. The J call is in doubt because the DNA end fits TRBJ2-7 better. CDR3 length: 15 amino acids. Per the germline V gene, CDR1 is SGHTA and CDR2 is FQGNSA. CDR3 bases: TGTGCCAGCAGCCCCCAACTAGCGGAGGGGAACGAGCAGTACTTC. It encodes CASSPQLAEGNEQYF.

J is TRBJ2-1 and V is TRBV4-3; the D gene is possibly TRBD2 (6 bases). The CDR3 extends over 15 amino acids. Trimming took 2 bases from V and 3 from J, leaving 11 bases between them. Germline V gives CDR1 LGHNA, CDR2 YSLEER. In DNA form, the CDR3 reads TGCGCCAGCAGCCAACTCAACGGGGGCTACAATGAGCAGTTCTTC. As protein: CASSQLNGGYNEQFF.

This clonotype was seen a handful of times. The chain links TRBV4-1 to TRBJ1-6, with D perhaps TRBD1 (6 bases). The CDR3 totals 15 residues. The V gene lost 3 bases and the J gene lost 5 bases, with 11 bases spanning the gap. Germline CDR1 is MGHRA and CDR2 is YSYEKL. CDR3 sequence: CASSHWEGDNSPLHF. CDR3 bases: TGCGCCAGCAGCCATTGGGAGGGGGATAATTCACCCCTCCACTTT.

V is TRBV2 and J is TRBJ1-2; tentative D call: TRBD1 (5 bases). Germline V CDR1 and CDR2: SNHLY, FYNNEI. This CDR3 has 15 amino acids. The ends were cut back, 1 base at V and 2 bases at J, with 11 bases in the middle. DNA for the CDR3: TGTGCCAGCAGTGAAGGGCAGGGACGGAACTATGGCTACACCTTC. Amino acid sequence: CASSEGQGRNYGYTF.

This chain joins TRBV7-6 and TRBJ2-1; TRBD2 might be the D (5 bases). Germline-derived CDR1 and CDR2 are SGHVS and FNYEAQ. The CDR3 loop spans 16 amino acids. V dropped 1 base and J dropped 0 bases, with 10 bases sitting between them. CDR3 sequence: CASSLGSGDSYNEQFF. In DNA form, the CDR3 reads TGTGCCAGCAGCTTAGGGTCCGGGGACTCCTACAATGAGCAGTTCTTC.

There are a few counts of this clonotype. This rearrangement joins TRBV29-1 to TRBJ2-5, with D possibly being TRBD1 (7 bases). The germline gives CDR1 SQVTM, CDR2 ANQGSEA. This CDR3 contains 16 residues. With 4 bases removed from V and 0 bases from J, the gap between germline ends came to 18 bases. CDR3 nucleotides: TGCAGCGTTGCCAGGACAGGAGGGGGATACCAAGAGACCCAGTACTTC. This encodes CSVARTGGGYQETQYF.

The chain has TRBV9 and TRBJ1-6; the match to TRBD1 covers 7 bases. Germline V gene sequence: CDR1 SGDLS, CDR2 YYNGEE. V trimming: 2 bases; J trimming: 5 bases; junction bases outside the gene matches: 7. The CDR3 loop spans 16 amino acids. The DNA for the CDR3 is TGTGCCAGCAGCGTCTCGGGACAGCAAAATAATTCACCCCTCCACTTT. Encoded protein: CASSVSGQQNNSPLHF.

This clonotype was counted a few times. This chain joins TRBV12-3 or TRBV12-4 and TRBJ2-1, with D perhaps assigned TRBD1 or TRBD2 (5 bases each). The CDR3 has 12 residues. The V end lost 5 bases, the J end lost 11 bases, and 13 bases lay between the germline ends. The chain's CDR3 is CASSTSGGKQFF. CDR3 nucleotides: TGTGCCAGCAGTACTAGTGGGGGTAAGCAGTTCTTC.

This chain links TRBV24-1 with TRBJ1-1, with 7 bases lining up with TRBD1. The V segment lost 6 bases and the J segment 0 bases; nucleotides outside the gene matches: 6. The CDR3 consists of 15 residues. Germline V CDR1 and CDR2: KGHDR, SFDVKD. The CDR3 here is CATSSNRGLNTEAFF. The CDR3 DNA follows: TGTGCCACCAGTTCGAACAGGGGCCTGAACACTGAAGCTTTCTTT.